This TCR beta chain was sequenced for a study of T-cell memory formation after mild COVID-19. TCRdb re-called the 5' RACE reads through MiXCR, storing one row per CDR3 protein. Of 400,000 to 500,000 distinct CDR3 sequences in the sample, 15% to 20% were seen once. The clonotype originates from an adult woman who had mild COVID-19 (a few samples of this study predate the infection). Cell type and time point are not known. The sequencing input was PBMCs or a T cell subset sorted from them (not recorded which).

CDR3 nucleotides: TGTGCCAGCAGTTTAAGAGGGGGCAGAGTGACGCAGTATTTT. This gives the protein CASSLRGGRVTQYF. This chain links TRBV28 with TRBJ2-3; the match to TRBD1 covers 7 bases. The CDR3 runs 14 residues. In germline, CDR1 is MDHEN, CDR2 SYDVKM. V trimming: 2 bases; J trimming: 9 bases; junction bases outside the gene matches: 8. Together with reference TRBV28 and TRBJ2-3, the CDR3 gives the full variable domain: DVKVTQSSRYLVKRTGEKVFLECVQDMDHENMFWYRQDPGLGLRLIYFSYDVKMKEKGDIPEGYSVSREKKERFSLILESASTNQTSMYLCASSLRGGRVTQYFGPGTRLTVL.